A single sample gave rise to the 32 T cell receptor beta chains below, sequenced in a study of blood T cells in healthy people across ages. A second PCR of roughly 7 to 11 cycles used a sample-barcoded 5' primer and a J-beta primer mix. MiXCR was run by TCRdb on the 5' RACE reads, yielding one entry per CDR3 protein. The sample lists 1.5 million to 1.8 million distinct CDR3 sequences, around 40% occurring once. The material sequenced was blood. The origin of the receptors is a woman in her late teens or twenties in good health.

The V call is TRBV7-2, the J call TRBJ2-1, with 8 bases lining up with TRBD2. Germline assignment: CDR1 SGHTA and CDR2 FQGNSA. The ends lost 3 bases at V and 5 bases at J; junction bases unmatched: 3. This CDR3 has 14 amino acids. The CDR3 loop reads CASSFARGDNEQFF. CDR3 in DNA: TGTGCCAGCAGCTTTGCGCGGGGGGACAATGAGCAGTTCTTC.

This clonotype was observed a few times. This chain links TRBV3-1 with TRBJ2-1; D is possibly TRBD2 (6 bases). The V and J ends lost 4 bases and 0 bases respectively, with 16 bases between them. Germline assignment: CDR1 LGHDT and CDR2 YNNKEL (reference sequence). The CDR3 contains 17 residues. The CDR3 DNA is TGTGCCAGCAGCCCCGAAATTAGCGGTTCCTCCTACAATGAGCAGTTCTTC. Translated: CASSPEISGSSYNEQFF.

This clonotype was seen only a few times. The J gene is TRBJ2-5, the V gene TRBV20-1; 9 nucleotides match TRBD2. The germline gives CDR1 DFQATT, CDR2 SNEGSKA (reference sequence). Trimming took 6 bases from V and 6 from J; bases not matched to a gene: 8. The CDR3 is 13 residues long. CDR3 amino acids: CSATTGTSKTQYF. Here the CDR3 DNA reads TGCAGTGCAACGACCGGGACTAGCAAGACCCAGTACTTC.

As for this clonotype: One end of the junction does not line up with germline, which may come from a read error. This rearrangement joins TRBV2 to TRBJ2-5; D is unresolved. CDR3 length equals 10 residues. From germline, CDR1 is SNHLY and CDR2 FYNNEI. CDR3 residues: CASSKETQCF. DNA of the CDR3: TGTGCCAGCAGTAAAGAGACCCAGTGCTTC. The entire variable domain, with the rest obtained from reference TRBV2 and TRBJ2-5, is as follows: EPEVTQTPSHQVTQMGQEVILRCVPISNHLYFYWYRQILGQKVEFLVSFYNNEISEKSEIFDDQFSVERPDGSNFTLKIRSTKLEDSAMYFCASSKETQCFGPGTRLLVL.

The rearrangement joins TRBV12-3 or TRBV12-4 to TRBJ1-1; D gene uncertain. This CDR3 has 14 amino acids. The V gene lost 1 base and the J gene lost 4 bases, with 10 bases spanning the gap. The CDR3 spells CASSLDRRVTEAFF. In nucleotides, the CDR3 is TGTGCCAGCAGTTTAGACAGAAGAGTCACTGAAGCTTTCTTT.

CDR3 in amino acids: CSAGALGGTEAFF. In DNA, the CDR3 is TGCAGTGCCGGCGCCCTTGGTGGCACTGAAGCTTTCTTT. The chain has TRBV20-1 and TRBJ1-1; D call uncertain. The germline V and J ends were trimmed by 6 bases and 4 bases, with 15 bases remaining between them. In germline, CDR1 is DFQATT, CDR2 SNEGSKA (reference sequence). There are 13 residues in the CDR3.

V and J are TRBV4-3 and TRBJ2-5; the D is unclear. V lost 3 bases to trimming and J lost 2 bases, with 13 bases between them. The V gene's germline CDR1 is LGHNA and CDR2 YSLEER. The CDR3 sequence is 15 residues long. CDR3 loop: CASSHSAVDQETQYF. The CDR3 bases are TGCGCCAGCAGCCACTCCGCGGTAGATCAAGAGACCCAGTACTTC.

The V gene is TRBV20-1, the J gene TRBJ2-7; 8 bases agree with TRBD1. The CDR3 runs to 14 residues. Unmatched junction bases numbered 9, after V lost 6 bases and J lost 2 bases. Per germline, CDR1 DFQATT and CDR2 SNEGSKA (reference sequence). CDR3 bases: TGCAGTGCAGCCGCGAGACAGGGGACCTACGAGCAGTACTTC. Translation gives CSAAARQGTYEQYF.

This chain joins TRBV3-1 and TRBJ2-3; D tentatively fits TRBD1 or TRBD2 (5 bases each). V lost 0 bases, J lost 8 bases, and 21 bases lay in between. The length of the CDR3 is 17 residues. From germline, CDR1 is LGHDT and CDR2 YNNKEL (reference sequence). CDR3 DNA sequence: TGTGCCAGCAGCCAAGACCGGGGCCCCTTCGACAAAGGTACGCAGTATTTT. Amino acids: CASSQDRGPFDKGTQYF.

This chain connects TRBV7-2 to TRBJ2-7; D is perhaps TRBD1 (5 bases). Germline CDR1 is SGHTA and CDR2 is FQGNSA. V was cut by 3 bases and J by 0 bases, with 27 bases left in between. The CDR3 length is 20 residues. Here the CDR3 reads CASSLLPTLKTVLISYEQYF. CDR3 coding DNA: TGTGCCAGCAGCTTGCTACCTACGCTAAAGACAGTACTAATCTCCTACGAGCAGTACTTC.

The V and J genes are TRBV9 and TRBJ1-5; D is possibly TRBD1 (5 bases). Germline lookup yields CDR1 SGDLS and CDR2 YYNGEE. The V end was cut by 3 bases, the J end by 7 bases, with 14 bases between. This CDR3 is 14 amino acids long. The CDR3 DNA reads TGTGCCAGCAGCGATGGGACGGAACTCCAGCCCCAGCATTTT. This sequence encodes CASSDGTELQPQHF.

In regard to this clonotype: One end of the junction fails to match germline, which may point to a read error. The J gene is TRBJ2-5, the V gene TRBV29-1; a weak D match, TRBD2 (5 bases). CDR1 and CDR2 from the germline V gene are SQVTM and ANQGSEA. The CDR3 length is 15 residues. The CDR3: CSVARAGSPQETQCF. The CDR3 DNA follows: TGCAGCGTCGCTAGGGCGGGTAGCCCTCAAGAGACCCAGTGCTTC.

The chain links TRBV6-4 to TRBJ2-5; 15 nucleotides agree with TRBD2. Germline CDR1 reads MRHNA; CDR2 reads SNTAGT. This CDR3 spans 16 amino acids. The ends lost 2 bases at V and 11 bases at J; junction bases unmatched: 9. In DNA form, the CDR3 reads TGTGCCAGCAGTGACGGGACTAGCGGGGGGCTAAATGAGCAGTACTTC. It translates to CASSDGTSGGLNEQYF.

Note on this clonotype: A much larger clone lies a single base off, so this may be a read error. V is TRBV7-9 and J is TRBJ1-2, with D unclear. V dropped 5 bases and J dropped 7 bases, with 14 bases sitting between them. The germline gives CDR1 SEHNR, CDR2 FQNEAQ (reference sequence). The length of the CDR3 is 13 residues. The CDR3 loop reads CASSVSGRTGYTF. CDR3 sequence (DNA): TGTGCCAGCAGCGTCTCTGGACGAACTGGCTACACCTTC.

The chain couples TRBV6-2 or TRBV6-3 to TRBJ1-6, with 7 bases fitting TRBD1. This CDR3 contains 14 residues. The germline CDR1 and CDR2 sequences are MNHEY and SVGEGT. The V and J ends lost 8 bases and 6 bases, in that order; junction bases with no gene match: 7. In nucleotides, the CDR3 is TGTGCCAGCTGTCGTGGGGACAGTAATTCACCCCTCCACTTT. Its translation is CASCRGDSNSPLHF.

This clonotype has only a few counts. The chain's CDR3 is CASTGTSTYEQYF. In DNA, the CDR3 is TGTGCCAGCACCGGGACATCGACCTACGAGCAGTACTTC. The gene calls are TRBV2 and TRBJ2-7; tentative D call: TRBD1 (6 bases). Trimming left V 7 bases short and J 2 bases short, with 12 bases between. The CDR3 runs 13 residues. CDR1 is SNHLY, CDR2 FYNNEI, per germline.

The CDR3 sequence is CSAPGGLSTDTQYF. Here the CDR3 DNA reads TGCAGTGCTCCCGGGGGCCTTAGCACAGATACGCAGTATTTT. This chain uses TRBV20-1 with TRBJ2-3; either TRBD1 or TRBD2 may fit D (6 bases each). The CDR3 covers 14 residues. V was shortened by 5 bases and J by 0 bases, with 12 bases between the two germline ends. Germline V lookup: CDR1 DFQATT, CDR2 SNEGSKA (reference sequence).

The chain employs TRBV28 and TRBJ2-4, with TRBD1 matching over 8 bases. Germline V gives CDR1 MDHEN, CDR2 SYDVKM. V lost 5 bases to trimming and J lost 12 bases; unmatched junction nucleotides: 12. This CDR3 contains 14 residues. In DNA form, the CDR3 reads TGTGCCAGCAGTCCACCAAGGACAGGGTTGTATCAGTACTTC. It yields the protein CASSPPRTGLYQYF.

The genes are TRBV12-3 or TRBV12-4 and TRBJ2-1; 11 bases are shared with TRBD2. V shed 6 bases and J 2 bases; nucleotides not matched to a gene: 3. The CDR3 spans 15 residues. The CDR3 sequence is CASRRLAGTYNEQFF. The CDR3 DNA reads TGTGCCAGCAGACGACTAGCGGGAACCTACAATGAGCAGTTCTTC.

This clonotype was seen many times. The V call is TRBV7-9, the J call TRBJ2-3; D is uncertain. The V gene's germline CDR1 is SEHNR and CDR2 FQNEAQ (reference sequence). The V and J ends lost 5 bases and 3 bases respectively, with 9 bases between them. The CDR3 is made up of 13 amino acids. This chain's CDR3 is CASSTGRTDTQYF. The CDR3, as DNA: TGTGCCAGCAGCACCGGACGTACAGATACGCAGTATTTT. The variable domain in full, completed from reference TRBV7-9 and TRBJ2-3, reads DTGVSQNPRHKITKRGQNVTFRCDPISEHNRLYWYRQTLGQGPEFLTYFQNEAQLEKSRLLSDRFSAERPKGSFSTLEIQRTEQGDSAMYLCASSTGRTDTQYFGPGTRLTVL.

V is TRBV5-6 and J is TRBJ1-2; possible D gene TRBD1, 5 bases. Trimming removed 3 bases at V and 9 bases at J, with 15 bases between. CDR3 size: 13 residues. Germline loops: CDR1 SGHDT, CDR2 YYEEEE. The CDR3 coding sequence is TGTGCCAGCAGCTCGGGCCCAGGGTCCAGCTACACCTTC. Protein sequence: CASSSGPGSSYTF.

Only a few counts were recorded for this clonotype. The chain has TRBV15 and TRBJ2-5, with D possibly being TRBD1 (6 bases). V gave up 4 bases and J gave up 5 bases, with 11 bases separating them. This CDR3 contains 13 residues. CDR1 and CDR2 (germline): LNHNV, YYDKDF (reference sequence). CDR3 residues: CATSKGQWETQYF. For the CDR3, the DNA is TGTGCCACCAGCAAAGGACAGTGGGAGACCCAGTACTTC. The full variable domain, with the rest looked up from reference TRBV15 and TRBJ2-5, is DAMVIQNPRYQVTQFGKPVTLSCSQTLNHNVMYWYQQKSSQAPKLLFHYYDKDFNNEADTPDNFQSRRPNTSFCFLDIRSPGLGDTAMYLCATSKGQWETQYFGPGTRLLVL.

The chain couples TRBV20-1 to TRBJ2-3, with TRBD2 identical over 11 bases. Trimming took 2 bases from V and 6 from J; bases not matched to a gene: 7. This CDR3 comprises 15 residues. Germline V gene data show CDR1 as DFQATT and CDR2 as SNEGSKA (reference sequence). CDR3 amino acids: CSARKTSGVGDTQYF. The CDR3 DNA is TGCAGTGCTAGAAAGACTAGCGGGGTGGGGGATACGCAGTATTTT.

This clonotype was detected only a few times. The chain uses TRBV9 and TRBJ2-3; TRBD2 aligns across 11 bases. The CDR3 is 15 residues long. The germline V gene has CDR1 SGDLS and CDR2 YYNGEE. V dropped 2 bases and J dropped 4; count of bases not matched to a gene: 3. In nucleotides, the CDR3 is TGTGCCAGCAGCGTGACTAGCGGGGTCTCAGATACGCAGTATTTT. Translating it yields CASSVTSGVSDTQYF. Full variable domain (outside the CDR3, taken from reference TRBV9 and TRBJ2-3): DSGVTQTPKHLITATGQRVTLRCSPRSGDLSVYWYQQSLDQGLQFLIQYYNGEERAKGNILERFSAQQFPDLHSELNLSSLELGDSALYFCASSVTSGVSDTQYFGPGTRLTVL.

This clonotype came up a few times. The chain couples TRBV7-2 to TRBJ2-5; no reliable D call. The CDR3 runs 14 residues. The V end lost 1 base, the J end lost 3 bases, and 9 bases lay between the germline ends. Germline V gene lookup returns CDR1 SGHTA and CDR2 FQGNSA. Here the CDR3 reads CASSLVLLKETQYF. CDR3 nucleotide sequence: TGTGCCAGCAGCTTAGTTCTTCTAAAAGAGACCCAGTACTTC.

The CDR3 coding sequence is TGTGCCAGCAGTTATCTCGCCCTAGCAGCCACCCACGAGCAGTACTTC. Amino acids: CASSYLALAATHEQYF. The chain combines TRBV6-2 or TRBV6-3 with TRBJ2-7, with a weak D call TRBD2 (5 bases). The CDR3 contains 16 residues. Trimming took off 3 bases at V and 5 bases at J, with 20 bases between the two ends. Germline V gene data show CDR1 as MNHEY and CDR2 as SVGEGT.

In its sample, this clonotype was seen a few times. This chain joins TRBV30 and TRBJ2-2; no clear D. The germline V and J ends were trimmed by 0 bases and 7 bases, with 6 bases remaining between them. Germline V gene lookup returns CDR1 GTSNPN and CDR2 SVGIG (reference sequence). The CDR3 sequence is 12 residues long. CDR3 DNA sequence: TGTGCCTGGAGTGTGAGGAACGGGGAGCTGTTTTTT. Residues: CAWSVRNGELFF.

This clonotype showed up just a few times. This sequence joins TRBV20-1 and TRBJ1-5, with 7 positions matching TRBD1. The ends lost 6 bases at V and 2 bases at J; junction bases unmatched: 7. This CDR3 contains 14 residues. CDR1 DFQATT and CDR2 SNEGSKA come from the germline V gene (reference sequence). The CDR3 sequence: CSAGRGSGNQPQHF. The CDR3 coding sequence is TGCAGTGCGGGCAGGGGGTCTGGCAATCAGCCCCAGCATTTT.

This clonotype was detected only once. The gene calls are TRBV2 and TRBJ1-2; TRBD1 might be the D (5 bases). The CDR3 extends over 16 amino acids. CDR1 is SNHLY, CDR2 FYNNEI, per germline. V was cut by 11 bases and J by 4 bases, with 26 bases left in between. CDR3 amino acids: CAEGASGAGTSYGYTF. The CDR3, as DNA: TGTGCCGAAGGGGCGTCCGGGGCAGGGACCTCCTATGGCTACACCTTC.

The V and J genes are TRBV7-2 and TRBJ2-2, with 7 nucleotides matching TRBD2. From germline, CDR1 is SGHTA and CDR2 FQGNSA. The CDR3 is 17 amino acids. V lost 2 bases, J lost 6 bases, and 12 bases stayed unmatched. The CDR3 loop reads CASSLSLRGSFSGELFF. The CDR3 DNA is TGTGCCAGCAGCTTAAGTCTTCGCGGGAGTTTCTCCGGGGAGCTGTTTTTT. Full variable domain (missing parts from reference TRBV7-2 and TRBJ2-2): GAGVSQSPSNKVTEKGKDVELRCDPISGHTALYWYRQSLGQGLEFLIYFQGNSAPDKSGLPSDRFSAERTGGSVSTLTIQRTQQEDSAVYLCASSLSLRGSFSGELFFGEGSRLTVL.

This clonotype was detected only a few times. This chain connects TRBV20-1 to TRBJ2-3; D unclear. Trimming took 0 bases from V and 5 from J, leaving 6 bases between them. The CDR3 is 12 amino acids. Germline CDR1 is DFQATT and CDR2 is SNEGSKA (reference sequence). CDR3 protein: CSARDWEDTQYF. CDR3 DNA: TGCAGTGCTAGAGATTGGGAAGATACGCAGTATTTT.

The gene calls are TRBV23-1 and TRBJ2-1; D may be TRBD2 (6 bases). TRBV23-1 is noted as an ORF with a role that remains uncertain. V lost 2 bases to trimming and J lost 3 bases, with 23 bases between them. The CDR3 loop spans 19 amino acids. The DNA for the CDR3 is TGCGCCAGCAGTCAACCCCCCCTGGGTAGCGGTGTACACTACAATGAGCAGTTCTTC. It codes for CASSQPPLGSGVHYNEQFF.